This T cell receptor beta chain was recorded in a study of cytomegalovirus exposure and HLA in healthy donors. The study, taken as a whole, reports: Cytomegalovirus association was listed for 150 or so TCR beta chains.

In regard to this clone: Its antigen remains unknown.

CDR1 and CDR2 from the germline V gene are SGHNT and YYREEE (reference sequence). V was shortened by 1 base and J by 8 bases, with 15 bases between the two germline ends. The CDR3 is 15 amino acids. It was with 60 Vbeta and 13 Jbeta primers that the PCR ran. Method: immunoSEQ multiplex PCR; TCRdb's copy keeps in-frame clones and lacks some. This sample has about 150,000 clones; more than 75% occur once, and the top ten carry about 3.5%. The chain combines TRBV5-4 with TRBJ1-4; unclear D gene. This TCR derives from a human donor in good health. Sample: PBMCs. The CDR3 coding sequence is TGTGCCAGCAGCTTGACGAGGGATAGAAAAGAAAAACTGTTTTTT. Protein sequence: CASSLTRDRKEKLFF. The variable domain in full, completed from reference TRBV5-4 and TRBJ1-4, reads ETGVTQSPTHLIKTRGQQVTLRCSSQSGHNTVSWYQQALGQGPQFIFQYYREEENGRGNFPPRFSGLQFPNYSSELNVNALELDDSALYLCASSLTRDRKEKLFFGSGTQLSVL.